Listed here are 31 T cell receptor beta chains from one sample, sequenced in a study of T cell changes during pregnancy in multiple sclerosis (dated by TCRdb to between 2018 and 2021). The receptor library was made with the immunoSEQ multiplex PCR assay. TCRdb stores this immuneACCESS table with in-frame sequences only. Part of the clones is absent; in the studies checked, under half of the shortfall reflects unresolved V genes, and no reason is known for the rest. Here the sample has over 25,000 clones; about 89% occur a single time. Around 8% of the sample is taken by the ten largest. This specimen was CD8+ T cells from peripheral blood mononuclear cells, taken before pregnancy. All receptors come from a female donor with multiple sclerosis, enrolled in a pregnancy study.

This clone counts as medium-sized. This chain connects TRBV19 to TRBJ2-7, with D perhaps matching TRBD1 (6 bases). Germline values: CDR1 LNHDA, CDR2 SQIVND (reference sequence). The CDR3 extends over 13 amino acids. V was pared by 10 bases and J by 4 bases, with 17 bases between. The CDR3 loop is CATSAGDIYEQYF. The CDR3 region has the DNA TGTGCCACCTCGGCAGGGGACATATACGAGCAGTACTTC.

Written as DNA, the CDR3 is TGTGCCAGCAGTTTATGGGGGGGAGGAGGTCAGCCCCAGCATTTT. It encodes CASSLWGGGGQPQHF. This sequence joins TRBV27 and TRBJ1-5, with D tentatively TRBD1 (5 bases). Germline V gene lookup returns CDR1 MNHEY and CDR2 SMNVEV (reference sequence). This CDR3 spans 15 amino acids. Trimming left V 1 base short and J 6 bases short, with 13 bases between.

The rearrangement uses TRBV19 and TRBJ1-1; no clear D gene. V lost 0 bases, J lost 3 bases, and 5 bases lay in between. The CDR3 spans 13 residues. Germline CDR1 and CDR2: LNHDA and SQIVND (reference sequence). The CDR3 DNA is TGTGCCAGTAGTATAGACAGGCACACTGAAGCTTTCTTT. Protein: CASSIDRHTEAFF.

This rearrangement joins TRBV2 to TRBJ2-3; D gene ambiguous. This CDR3 spans 13 amino acids. Deletions cut 4 bases from V and 2 bases from J, with 7 bases between. Germline values: CDR1 SNHLY, CDR2 FYNNEI. CDR3 region: CASSGPFTDTQYF. CDR3 DNA: TGTGCCAGCAGTGGGCCCTTCACAGATACGCAGTATTTT. Complete variable domain (other parts from reference TRBV2 and TRBJ2-3): EPEVTQTPSHQVTQMGQEVILRCVPISNHLYFYWYRQILGQKVEFLVSFYNNEISEKSEIFDDQFSVERPDGSNFTLKIRSTKLEDSAMYFCASSGPFTDTQYFGPGTRLTVL.

This chain joins TRBV13 and TRBJ2-1, with a possible D match to TRBD1 (6 bases). Trimming shortened V by 4 bases and J by 9 bases, and 13 bases separated the two germline ends. This CDR3 has 13 residues. Germline V gives CDR1 PRHDT, CDR2 FYEKMQ (reference sequence). CDR3 region: CASSSAPRGEQFF. The CDR3 region has the DNA TGTGCCAGCAGCTCAGCACCCAGGGGTGAGCAGTTCTTC.

The chain is built from TRBV2 and TRBJ1-2; the D gene is possibly TRBD1 (5 bases). V was shortened by 10 bases and J by 7 bases, with 13 bases between the two germline ends. Germline V gene sequence: CDR1 SNHLY, CDR2 FYNNEI. The CDR3 has 11 amino acids. In DNA form, the CDR3 reads TGTGCCATCCTAGGGGTTCCTGGCTACACCTTC. It specifies CAILGVPGYTF.

The chain carries TRBV7-6 and TRBJ2-7; perhaps TRBD1 as D (6 bases). The V end was cut by 4 bases, the J end by 6 bases, with 16 bases between. This CDR3 has 14 residues. Germline-derived CDR1 and CDR2 are SGHVS and FNYEAQ. The CDR3 DNA follows: TGTGCCAGCAGCTCCCGCTCAACAGGGACCGAGCAGTACTTC. Protein sequence: CASSSRSTGTEQYF.

The genes are TRBV7-9 and TRBJ1-1; TRBD1 matches at 9 bases. The CDR3 extends over 15 amino acids. Trimming cost V 5 bases and J 4 bases; bases outside gene matches: 8. Germline V CDR1 and CDR2: SEHNR, FQNEAQ (reference sequence). The CDR3 protein is CASSTATGGSTEAFF. In nucleotides, the CDR3 is TGTGCCAGCAGCACTGCGACAGGGGGTTCCACTGAAGCTTTCTTT.

The CDR3 loop is CASSQVRQGVYEQYF. The CDR3 DNA is TGCGCCAGCAGCCAGGTTCGACAGGGGGTCTACGAGCAGTACTTC. The chain carries TRBV4-3 and TRBJ2-7; TRBD1 matches 9 bases. Germline assignment: CDR1 LGHNA and CDR2 YSLEER. There are 15 residues in the CDR3. The J segment lost 3 bases and the V segment lost 3 bases, leaving 6 bases of the junction unmatched.

CDR3 bases: TGCGCCAGCAGCCTCCGGGCGGCCAGGGGGCCCACAGATACGCAGTATTTT. Translating it yields CASSLRAARGPTDTQYF. The chain is built from TRBV5-1 and TRBJ2-3; TRBD1 agrees at 8 bases. CDR3 length: 17 amino acids. J lost 2 bases, V lost 4 bases, and 12 bases had no gene match. From germline, CDR1 is SGHRS and CDR2 YFSETQ.

This chain uses TRBV2 with TRBJ2-2, with 10 bases lining up with TRBD1. J was trimmed by 6 bases and V by 5 bases; bases with no gene match: 3. The CDR3 spans 14 residues. Germline loops: CDR1 SNHLY, CDR2 FYNNEI. The CDR3 DNA follows: TGTGCCAGCAGTACCGGGACAGGGGCCGGGGAGCTGTTTTTT. It translates to CASSTGTGAGELFF.

This clone was found once. The rearrangement joins TRBV2 to TRBJ2-2; D may be TRBD1 (5 bases). In germline, CDR1 is SNHLY, CDR2 FYNNEI. This CDR3 spans 14 amino acids. The V end was cut by 1 base, the J end by 3 bases, with 6 bases between. CDR3 protein: CASSEDRYTGELFF. For the CDR3, the DNA is TGTGCCAGCAGTGAAGACAGGTACACCGGGGAGCTGTTTTTT.

The J gene is TRBJ1-6, the V gene TRBV10-3; 7 nucleotides agree with TRBD1. After removal of 3 bases from V and 8 bases from J, the junction contained 7 bases not matched to a gene. Germline loops: CDR1 ENHRY, CDR2 SYGVKD. This CDR3 contains 15 residues. This CDR3 reads CAISDVDRADSPLHF. The CDR3, as DNA: TGTGCCATCAGTGATGTTGACAGGGCCGATTCACCCCTCCACTTT.

This sequence joins TRBV11-2 and TRBJ2-5, with D possibly being TRBD2 (5 bases). CDR1 SGHAT and CDR2 FQNNGV come from the germline V gene. The CDR3 is made up of 16 amino acids. Trimming removed 5 bases from V and 9 bases from J, with 25 bases in between. The CDR3 region has the DNA TGTGCCAGCAGCGTCTGGACTTGGCCCCCCGGGGTGGCCCAGTACTTC. Translated: CASSVWTWPPGVAQYF.

CDR3 bases: TGTGCCTGCACAGGGGGGTGGACTGAAGCTTTCTTT. Translating gives CACTGGWTEAFF. This sequence joins TRBV30 and TRBJ1-1; 8 nucleotides agree with TRBD1. The CDR3 consists of 12 residues. Germline CDR1 GTSNPN, CDR2 SVGIG (reference sequence). The V gene end was trimmed by 6 bases and the J gene end by 5 bases; junction bases not matched to a gene: 5.

This sequence joins TRBV6-6 and TRBJ1-1; D is uncertain. Germline assignment: CDR1 MNHNY and CDR2 SVGAGI (reference sequence). The CDR3 is made up of 11 amino acids. Trimming cost V 8 bases and J 6 bases, with 10 bases left between them. The CDR3 protein is CASGRRAEAFF. The CDR3 coding sequence is TGTGCCAGCGGGAGGCGGGCTGAAGCTTTCTTT.

The J gene is TRBJ2-2, the V gene TRBV25-1, with D unclear. V lost 10 bases and J 6 bases, leaving 15 bases between the germline ends. Germline V gene data show CDR1 as MGHDK and CDR2 as SYGVNS. CDR3 length equals 13 residues. CDR3 bases: TGTGCCACCCTCGGTCGAGGTGCCGGGGAGCTGTTTTTT. Translated: CATLGRGAGELFF. Drawing the rest from reference TRBV25-1 and TRBJ2-2, the complete variable domain is EADIYQTPRYLVIGTGKKITLECSQTMGHDKMYWYQQDPGMELHLIHYSYGVNSTEKGDLSSESTVSRIRTEHFPLTLESARPSHTSQYLCATLGRGAGELFFGEGSRLTVL.

This chain links TRBV7-9 with TRBJ2-1; D is unresolved. CDR1 SEHNR and CDR2 FQNEAQ come from the germline V gene (reference sequence). The CDR3 extends over 13 amino acids. Deletions cut 5 bases from V and 8 bases from J, with 13 bases between. The CDR3 nucleotides are TGTGCCAGCAGCCACTTGGTGAGCGATGAGCAGTTCTTC. Translated, it gives CASSHLVSDEQFF.

The genes are TRBV6-5 and TRBJ1-6; D gene unclear. The germline V and J ends were trimmed by 2 bases and 7 bases, with 9 bases remaining between them. The CDR3 consists of 14 residues. The V gene's germline CDR1 is MNHEY and CDR2 SVGAGI. CDR3 protein: CASSYSGQNSPLHF. For the CDR3, the DNA is TGTGCCAGCAGTTACAGCGGTCAAAATTCACCCCTCCACTTT.

This clone is a singleton in its sample. V is TRBV21-1 and J is TRBJ1-2; the listed D gene, TRBD1, was not tested against the DNA. TRBV21-1 corresponds to a pseudogene. The CDR3 length is 20 residues. This chain's CDR3 is CASSKPTLGQGIIMGGGYTF. The CDR3 DNA follows: TGTGCCAGCAGCAAACCCACATTGGGACAGGGAATAATTATGGGAGGAGGCTACACCTTC.

The chain joins TRBV7-9 to TRBJ1-1; D not certain. This CDR3 is built from 13 residues. V dropped 1 base and J dropped 4 bases, with 7 bases sitting between them. Germline V gene sequence: CDR1 SEHNR, CDR2 FQNEAQ (reference sequence). CDR3 amino acids: CASSLDTGTEAFF. The CDR3 DNA follows: TGTGCCAGCAGCTTAGACACGGGCACTGAAGCTTTCTTT.

V and J are TRBV5-1 and TRBJ2-7; 9 bases match TRBD1. With V trimmed by 4 bases and J by 3 bases, 5 bases remained unmatched. Germline V CDR1 and CDR2: SGHRS, YFSETQ. This CDR3 spans 14 amino acids. The CDR3 region is CASSPQGQGYEQYF. The CDR3 DNA follows: TGCGCCAGCAGCCCTCAGGGACAGGGCTACGAGCAGTACTTC. Full variable domain (outside the CDR3, taken from reference TRBV5-1 and TRBJ2-7): KAGVTQTPRYLIKTRGQQVTLSCSPISGHRSVSWYQQTPGQGLQFLFEYFSETQRNKGNFPGRFSGRQFSNSRSEMNVSTLELGDSALYLCASSPQGQGYEQYFGPGTRLTVT.

The chain employs TRBV5-6 and TRBJ1-1; TRBD1 aligns across 9 bases. After removal of 2 bases from V and 6 bases from J, the junction contained 5 bases not matched to a gene. The CDR3 is 14 amino acids. From germline, CDR1 is SGHDT and CDR2 YYEEEE. For the CDR3, the DNA is TGTGCCAGCAGCTTACTACAGGGGGCCGCTGAAGCTTTCTTT. Amino acids: CASSLLQGAAEAFF.

The table lists this clone with a few counts. This sequence joins TRBV7-9 and TRBJ1-1; TRBD1 aligns across 11 bases. The germline gives CDR1 SEHNR, CDR2 FQNEAQ (reference sequence). With 1 base clipped from V and 6 bases from J, the junction kept 13 bases outside the gene matches. CDR3 length: 18 residues. This CDR3 is CASSLGGQGDVPRAEAFF. In nucleotides, the CDR3 is TGTGCCAGCAGCTTAGGGGGACAGGGGGACGTTCCGAGGGCTGAAGCTTTCTTT.

J is TRBJ1-1 and V is TRBV6-5; D is possibly TRBD1 (5 bases). V was clipped by 2 bases and J by 2 bases, with 9 bases between them. This CDR3 has 14 amino acids. In germline, CDR1 is MNHEY, CDR2 SVGAGI. The CDR3 protein is CASSYNQGNTEAFF. DNA for the CDR3: TGTGCCAGCAGTTACAATCAGGGTAACACTGAAGCTTTCTTT.

V gene TRBV19 combines with J gene TRBJ2-7, with 7 bases that match TRBD2. Per germline, CDR1 LNHDA and CDR2 SQIVND (reference sequence). V trimming: 1 base; J trimming: 2 bases; junction bases outside the gene matches: 5. This CDR3 has 15 residues. The CDR3 is CASSIGRGDPYEQYF. The CDR3 DNA reads as TGTGCCAGTAGTATAGGCCGGGGGGACCCCTACGAGCAGTACTTC.

A few counts support this clone. This rearrangement joins TRBV10-3 to TRBJ1-2, with D possibly matching TRBD1 (6 bases). This CDR3 is built from 12 residues. V shed 11 bases and J shed 6 bases, with 16 bases lying between them. Looked up from germline, CDR1 is ENHRY and CDR2 is SYGVKD. The CDR3 region is CAAEGGANGYTF. Here the CDR3 DNA reads TGTGCCGCGGAGGGGGGGGCCAATGGCTACACCTTC.

The chain carries TRBV30 and TRBJ2-2; 12 bases are a match to TRBD1. Germline values: CDR1 GTSNPN, CDR2 SVGIG (reference sequence). CDR3 length equals 18 residues. The trim removed 0 bases at V and 7 bases at J, leaving 12 bases unmatched. The CDR3: CAWSVLSWGQGARGELFF. CDR3 coding DNA: TGTGCCTGGAGTGTACTAAGTTGGGGACAGGGGGCGCGCGGGGAGCTGTTTTTT.

V usage is TRBV6-5 and J usage is TRBJ1-1; D uncertain. Trimming took off 4 bases at V and 8 bases at J, with 8 bases between the two ends. The CDR3 consists of 11 residues. Germline values: CDR1 MNHEY, CDR2 SVGAGI. In DNA, the CDR3 is TGTGCCAGCAGTTCCGCACTCGAAGCTTTCTTT. Translating it yields CASSSALEAFF.

V and J are TRBV9 and TRBJ2-3, with D uncertain. The CDR3 has 16 residues. The V gene lost 4 bases and the J gene lost 2 bases, with 17 bases spanning the gap. CDR1 SGDLS and CDR2 YYNGEE come from the germline V gene. The CDR3 DNA reads as TGTGCCAGCAGCCCTTTGTCGAGGTCCTTCACAGATACGCAGTATTTT. Its translation: CASSPLSRSFTDTQYF.

The table lists this clone with a count of one. The chain links TRBV6-4 to TRBJ2-1, with 11 bases fitting TRBD2. With V trimmed by 6 bases and J by 7 bases, 11 bases remained unmatched. Germline CDR1 and CDR2: MRHNA and SNTAGT. The CDR3 sequence is 16 residues long. This CDR3 reads CASSARSGGAGNEQFF. The CDR3, as DNA: TGTGCCAGCAGCGCTCGTAGCGGGGGGGCCGGGAATGAGCAGTTCTTC.